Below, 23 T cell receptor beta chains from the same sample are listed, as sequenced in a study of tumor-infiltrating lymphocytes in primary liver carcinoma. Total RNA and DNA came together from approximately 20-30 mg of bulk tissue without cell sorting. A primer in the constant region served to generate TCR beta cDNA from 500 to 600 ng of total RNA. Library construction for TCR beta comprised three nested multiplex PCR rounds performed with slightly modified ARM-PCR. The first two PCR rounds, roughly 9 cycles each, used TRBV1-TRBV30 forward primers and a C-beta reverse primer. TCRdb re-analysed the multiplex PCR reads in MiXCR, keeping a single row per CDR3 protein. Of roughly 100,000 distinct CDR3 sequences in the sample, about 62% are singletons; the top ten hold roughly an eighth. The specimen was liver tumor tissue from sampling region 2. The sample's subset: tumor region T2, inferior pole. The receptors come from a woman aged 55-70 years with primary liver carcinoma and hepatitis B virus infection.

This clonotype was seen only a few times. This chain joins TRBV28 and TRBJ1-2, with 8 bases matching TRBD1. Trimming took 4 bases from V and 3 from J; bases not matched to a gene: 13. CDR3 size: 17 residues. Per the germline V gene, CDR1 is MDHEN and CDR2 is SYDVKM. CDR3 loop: CASSSRNVQGVYYGYTF. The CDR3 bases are TGTGCCAGCAGTTCCCGGAATGTACAGGGGGTCTACTATGGCTACACCTTC.

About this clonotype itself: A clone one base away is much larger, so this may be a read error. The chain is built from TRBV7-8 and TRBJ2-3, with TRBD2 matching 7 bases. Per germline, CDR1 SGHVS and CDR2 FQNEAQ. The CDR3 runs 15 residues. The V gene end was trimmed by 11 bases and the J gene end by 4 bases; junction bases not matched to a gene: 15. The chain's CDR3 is CAGTPRGYFADTQYF. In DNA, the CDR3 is TGTGCCGGCACCCCGCGGGGGTATTTTGCAGATACGCAGTATTTT. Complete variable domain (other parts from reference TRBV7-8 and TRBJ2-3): GAGVSQSPRYKVAKRGQDVALRCDPISGHVSLFWYQQALGQGPEFLTYFQNEAQLDKSGLPSDRFFAERPEGSVSTLKIQRTQQEDSAVYLCAGTPRGYFADTQYFGPGTRLTVL.

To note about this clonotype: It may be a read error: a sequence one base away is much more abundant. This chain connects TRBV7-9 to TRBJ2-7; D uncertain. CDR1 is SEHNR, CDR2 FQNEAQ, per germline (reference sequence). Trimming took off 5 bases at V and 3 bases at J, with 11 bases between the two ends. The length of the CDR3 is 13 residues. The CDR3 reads CASSRSPFYEQYF. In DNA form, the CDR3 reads TGTGCCAGCAGCCGGTCTCCCTTCTACGAGCAGTACTTC. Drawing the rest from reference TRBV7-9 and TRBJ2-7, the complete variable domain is DTGVSQNPRHKITKRGQNVTFRCDPISEHNRLYWYRQTLGQGPEFLTYFQNEAQLEKSRLLSDRFSAERPKGSFSTLEIQRTEQGDSAMYLCASSRSPFYEQYFGPGTRLTVT.

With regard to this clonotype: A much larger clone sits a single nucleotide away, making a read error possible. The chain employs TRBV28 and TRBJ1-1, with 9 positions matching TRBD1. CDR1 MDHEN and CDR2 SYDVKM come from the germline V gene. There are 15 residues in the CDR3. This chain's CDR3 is CVSSSLTGGATEAFF. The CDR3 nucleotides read TGTGTCAGCAGTAGCTTGACAGGGGGGGCGACTGAAGCTTTCTTT.

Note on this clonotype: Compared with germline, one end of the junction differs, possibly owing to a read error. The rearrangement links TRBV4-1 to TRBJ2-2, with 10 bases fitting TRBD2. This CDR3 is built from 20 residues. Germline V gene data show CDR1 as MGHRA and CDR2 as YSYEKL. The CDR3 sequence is CVSSQRGTSLSGGNTRELFF. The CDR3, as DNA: TGCGTCAGCAGCCAAAGGGGGACTTCCCTTAGCGGGGGGAACACCAGGGAGCTGTTTTTT.

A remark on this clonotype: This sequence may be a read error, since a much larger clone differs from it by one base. As DNA, the CDR3 is TGTGCCGGCATTATCCGGGACGGTCCCTACGAGAAGTACTTC. Amino acid sequence: CAGIIRDGPYEKYF. This chain uses TRBV6-1 with TRBJ2-7, with D tentatively TRBD1 or TRBD2 (5 bases each). Germline V lookup: CDR1 MNHNS, CDR2 SASEGT. The CDR3 contains 14 residues.

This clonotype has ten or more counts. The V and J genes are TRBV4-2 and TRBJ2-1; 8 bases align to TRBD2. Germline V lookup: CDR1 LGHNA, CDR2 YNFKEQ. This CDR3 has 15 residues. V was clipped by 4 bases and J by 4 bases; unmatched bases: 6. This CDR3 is CASSLPGLGYNEQFF. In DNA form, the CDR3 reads TGTGCCAGCAGCCTCCCGGGACTAGGGTACAATGAGCAGTTCTTC.

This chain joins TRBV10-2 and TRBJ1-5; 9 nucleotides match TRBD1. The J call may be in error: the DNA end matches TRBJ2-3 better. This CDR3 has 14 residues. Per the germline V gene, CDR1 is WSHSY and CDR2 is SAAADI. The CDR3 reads CASGRDREDQPQYF. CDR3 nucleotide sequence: TGCGCCAGCGGACGGGACAGGGAAGATCAGCCCCAGTATTTT.

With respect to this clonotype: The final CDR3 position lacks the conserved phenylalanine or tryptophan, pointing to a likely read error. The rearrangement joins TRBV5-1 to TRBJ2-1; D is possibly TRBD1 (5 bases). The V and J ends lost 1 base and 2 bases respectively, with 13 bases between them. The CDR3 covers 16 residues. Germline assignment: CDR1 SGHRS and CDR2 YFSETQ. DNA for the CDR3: TGCGCCAGCAGCTTGAGGTCTGACAGTACCTACAATGAGCAGTTCATC. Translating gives CASSLRSDSTYNEQFI.

The CDR3 loop reads CASSLGAGRAETQYF. The CDR3 nucleotides read TGTGCCAGCAGCTTAGGTGCGGGACGAGCAGAGACCCAGTACTTC. The chain is built from TRBV7-9 and TRBJ2-5, with a tentative D call TRBD2 (6 bases). CDR3 length: 15 residues. In germline, CDR1 is SEHNR, CDR2 FQNEAQ (reference sequence). Trimming removed 1 base at V and 4 bases at J, with 13 bases between.

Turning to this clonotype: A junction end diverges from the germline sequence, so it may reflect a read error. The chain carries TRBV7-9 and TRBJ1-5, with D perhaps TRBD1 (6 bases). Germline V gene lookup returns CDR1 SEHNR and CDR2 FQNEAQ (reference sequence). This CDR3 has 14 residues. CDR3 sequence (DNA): TGTGCCAGCAGCCCACAGGGTAGCAATCCGCCCCAGCATTTT. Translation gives CASSPQGSNPPQHF.

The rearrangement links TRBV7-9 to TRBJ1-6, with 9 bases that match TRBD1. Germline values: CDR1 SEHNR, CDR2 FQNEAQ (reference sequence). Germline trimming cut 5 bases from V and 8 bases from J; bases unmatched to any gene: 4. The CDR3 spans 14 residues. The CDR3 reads CASSLTGGYSPLHF. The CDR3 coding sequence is TGTGCCAGCAGCCTGACAGGGGGATATTCACCCCTCCACTTT. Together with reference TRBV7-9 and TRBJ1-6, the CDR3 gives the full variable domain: DTGVSQNPRHKITKRGQNVTFRCDPISEHNRLYWYRQTLGQGPEFLTYFQNEAQLEKSRLLSDRFSAERPKGSFSTLEIQRTEQGDSAMYLCASSLTGGYSPLHFGNGTRLTVT.

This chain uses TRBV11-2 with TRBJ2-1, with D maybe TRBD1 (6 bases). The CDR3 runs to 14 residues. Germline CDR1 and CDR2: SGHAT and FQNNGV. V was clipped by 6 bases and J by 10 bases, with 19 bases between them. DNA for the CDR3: TGTGCCAGCAGTTTACCGTGGGGACAAGGGGAGCAGTTCTTC. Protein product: CASSLPWGQGEQFF.

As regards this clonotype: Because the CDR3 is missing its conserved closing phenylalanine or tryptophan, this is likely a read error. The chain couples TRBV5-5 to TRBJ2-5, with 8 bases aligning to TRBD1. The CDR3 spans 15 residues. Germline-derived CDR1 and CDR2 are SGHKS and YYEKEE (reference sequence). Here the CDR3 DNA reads TGTGCCAGCAGCTCGAGGACAGGGCCCCAAGGGACCCAGTACTTG. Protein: CASSSRTGPQGTQYL.

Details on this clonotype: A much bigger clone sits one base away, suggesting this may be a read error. CDR3 region: CGAGSEQYF. In DNA form, the CDR3 reads TGTGGCGCGGGGTCCGAGCAGTACTTC. This chain joins TRBV6-6 and TRBJ2-7, with a weak D call TRBD2 (6 bases). Germline loops: CDR1 MNHNY, CDR2 SVGAGI (reference sequence). The CDR3 is 9 amino acids.

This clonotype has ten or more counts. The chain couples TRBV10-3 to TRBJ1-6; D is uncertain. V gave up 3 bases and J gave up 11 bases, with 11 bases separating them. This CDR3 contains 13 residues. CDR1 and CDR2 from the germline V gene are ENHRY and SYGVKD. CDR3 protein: CAISENNGTPLHF. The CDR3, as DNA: TGTGCCATCAGTGAAAATAACGGAACACCCCTCCACTTT.

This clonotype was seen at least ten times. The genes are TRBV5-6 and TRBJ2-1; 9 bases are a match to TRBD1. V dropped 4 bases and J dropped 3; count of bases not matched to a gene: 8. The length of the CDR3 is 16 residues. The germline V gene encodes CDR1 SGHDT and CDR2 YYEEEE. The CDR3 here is CASSLWGTGYYNEQFF. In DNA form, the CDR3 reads TGTGCCAGCAGCCTGTGGGGGACAGGGTACTACAATGAGCAGTTCTTC. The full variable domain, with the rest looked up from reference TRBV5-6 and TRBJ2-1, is DAGVTQSPTHLIKTRGQQVTLRCSPKSGHDTVSWYQQALGQGPQFIFQYYEEEERQRGNFPDRFSGHQFPNYSSELNVNALLLGDSALYLCASSLWGTGYYNEQFFGPGTRLTVL.

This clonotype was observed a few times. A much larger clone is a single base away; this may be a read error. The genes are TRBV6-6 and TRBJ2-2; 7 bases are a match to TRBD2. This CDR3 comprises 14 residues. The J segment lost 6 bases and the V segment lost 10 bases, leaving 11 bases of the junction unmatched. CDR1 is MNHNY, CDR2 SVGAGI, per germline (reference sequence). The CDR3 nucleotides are TGTGCCATCCAACCGGGGGGACCCCCCGGGGAGCTGTTTTTT. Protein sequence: CAIQPGGPPGELFF.

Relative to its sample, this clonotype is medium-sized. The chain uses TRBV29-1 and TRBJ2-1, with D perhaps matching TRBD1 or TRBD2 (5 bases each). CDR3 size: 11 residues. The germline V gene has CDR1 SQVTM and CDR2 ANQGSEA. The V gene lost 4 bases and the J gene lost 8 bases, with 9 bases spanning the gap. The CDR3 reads CSVVGTHEQFF. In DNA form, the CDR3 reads TGCAGCGTTGTCGGGACCCATGAGCAGTTCTTC.

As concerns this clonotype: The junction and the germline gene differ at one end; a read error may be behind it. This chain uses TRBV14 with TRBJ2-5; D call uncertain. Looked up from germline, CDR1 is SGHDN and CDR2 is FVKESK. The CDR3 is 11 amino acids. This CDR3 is CASSLTRSQNF. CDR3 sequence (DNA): TGTGCCAGCAGCCTTACGCGGTCCCAGAACTTC.

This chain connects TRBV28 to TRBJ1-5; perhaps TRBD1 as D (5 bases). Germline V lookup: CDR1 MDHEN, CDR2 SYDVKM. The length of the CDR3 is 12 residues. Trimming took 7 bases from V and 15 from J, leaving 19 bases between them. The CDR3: CASNSTGPIRHF. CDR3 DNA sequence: TGTGCCAGCAATTCCACGGGACCCATCAGGCATTTT.

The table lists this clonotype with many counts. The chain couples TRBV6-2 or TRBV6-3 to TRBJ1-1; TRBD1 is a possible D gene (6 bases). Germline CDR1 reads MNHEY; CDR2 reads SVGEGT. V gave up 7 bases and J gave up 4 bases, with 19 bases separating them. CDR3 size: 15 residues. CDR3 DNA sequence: TGTGCCAGCAAACCTAGAGGGGGGGTGAGCACTGAAGCTTTCTTT. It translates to CASKPRGGVSTEAFF.

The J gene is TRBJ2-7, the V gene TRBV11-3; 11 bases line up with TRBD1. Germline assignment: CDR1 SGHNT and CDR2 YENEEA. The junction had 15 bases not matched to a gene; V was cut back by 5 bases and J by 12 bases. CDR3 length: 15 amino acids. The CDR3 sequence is CASSPRTGGNYVRYF. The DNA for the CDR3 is TGTGCCAGCAGCCCCAGGACAGGGGGCAACTACGTGCGGTACTTC.